One and the same sample provided the 8 T cell receptor beta chains below, sequenced in a study of shared clonotypes between healthy human individuals. Assay used: immunoSEQ multiplex PCR; TCRdb lists only in-frame clones, some missing. The profile covers about 680,000 clones, with roughly 78% appearing a single time and less than 2% taken by the ten largest. The sample taken for sequencing was memory CD4+ T cells sorted from blood. Subset in this sample: CD45RA-negative fraction. The receptor source for this set is a woman between 25 and 40 years old in good health.

V gene TRBV5-4 combines with J gene TRBJ2-3, with a possible D match to TRBD1 (7 bases). CDR1 is SGHNT and CDR2 is YYREEE in the germline V gene (reference sequence). The CDR3 covers 13 residues. Trimming took off 3 bases at V and 5 bases at J, with 10 bases between the two ends. CDR3 amino acids: CASSYQGGDTQYF. CDR3 DNA sequence: TGTGCCAGCAGCTACCAGGGGGGAGATACGCAGTATTTT.

This chain's CDR3 is CASTLGHEQFF. The CDR3 region has the DNA TGTGCCAGCACCTTGGGCCATGAGCAGTTCTTC. V and J are TRBV9 and TRBJ2-1; no reliable D call. V lost 6 bases to trimming and J lost 8 bases, with 9 bases between them. Germline loops: CDR1 SGDLS, CDR2 YYNGEE. This CDR3 spans 11 amino acids. Looking up the rest from reference TRBV9 and TRBJ2-1 gives the full variable domain: DSGVTQTPKHLITATGQRVTLRCSPRSGDLSVYWYQQSLDQGLQFLIQYYNGEERAKGNILERFSAQQFPDLHSELNLSSLELGDSALYFCASTLGHEQFFGPGTRLTVL.

This clone occurred a few times. The chain employs TRBV7-9 and TRBJ2-5; 9 bases are shared with TRBD1. The CDR3 totals 13 residues. From germline, CDR1 is SEHNR and CDR2 FQNEAQ (reference sequence). Trimming cost V 9 bases and J 4 bases; bases outside gene matches: 6. The CDR3 reads CASLGQGGETQYF. The CDR3, as DNA: TGTGCCAGTCTGGGACAGGGAGGAGAGACCCAGTACTTC.

The CDR3 region is CATSRDFSYQETQYF. CDR3 nucleotides: TGTGCCACCAGCAGAGATTTCTCGTACCAAGAGACCCAGTACTTC. V is TRBV15 and J is TRBJ2-5; D unresolved. This CDR3 has 15 amino acids. V lost 0 bases, J lost 0 bases, and 8 bases lay in between. CDR1 and CDR2 from the germline V gene are LNHNV and YYDKDF (reference sequence).

The DNA of the CDR3 is TGTGCCAGCAGCCGGAGCAATCAGCCCCAGCATTTT. Its translation is CASSRSNQPQHF. The chain links TRBV7-9 to TRBJ1-5; D is ambiguous. Per the germline V gene, CDR1 is SEHNR and CDR2 is FQNEAQ (reference sequence). Between the trimmed V and J ends, which lost 5 bases and 1 base, there was a span of 3 bases. The CDR3 runs 12 residues. Filled out from reference TRBV7-9 and TRBJ1-5, the complete variable domain reads DTGVSQNPRHKITKRGQNVTFRCDPISEHNRLYWYRQTLGQGPEFLTYFQNEAQLEKSRLLSDRFSAERPKGSFSTLEIQRTEQGDSAMYLCASSRSNQPQHFGDGTRLSIL.

The chain uses TRBV4-1 and TRBJ2-7; unclear D gene. Germline CDR1 MGHRA, CDR2 YSYEKL. The CDR3 consists of 18 residues. V lost 4 bases and J lost 4, with 26 bases in between. CDR3 residues: CASSPAADDPLLGYEQYF. The CDR3 DNA reads TGCGCCAGCAGCCCTGCAGCCGACGATCCCCTCCTGGGGTACGAGCAGTACTTC.

This chain uses TRBV28 with TRBJ1-5; tentative D call: TRBD1 (5 bases). The V gene lost 7 bases and the J gene lost 3 bases, with 13 bases spanning the gap. The CDR3 totals 14 residues. Germline CDR1 reads MDHEN; CDR2 reads SYDVKM. The CDR3 sequence: CASTVPDNNQPQHF. DNA of the CDR3: TGTGCCAGCACCGTACCGGACAACAATCAGCCCCAGCATTTT.

The chain carries TRBV4-2 and TRBJ2-3; no definite D call. This CDR3 comprises 11 residues. Between the trimmed V and J ends, which lost 3 bases and 6 bases, there was a span of 4 bases. Germline-derived CDR1 and CDR2 are LGHNA and YNFKEQ. The chain's CDR3 is CASSQGDTQYF. The CDR3 coding sequence is TGTGCCAGCAGCCAGGGTGATACGCAGTATTTT.